The 4 T cell receptor beta chains presented below share a single source sample, sequenced in a study of cytomegalovirus exposure and HLA in healthy donors. PCR used 60 Vbeta primers and 13 Jbeta primers. Sequenced by immunoSEQ multiplex PCR; TCRdb stores in-frame clones only, minus some. The sample has around 110,000 clones, around a tenth seen once; the top ten hold roughly 3.1%. Sequencing was done on a sample of PBMCs. All receptors derive from a man younger than 40 in good health and CMV-seronegative.

This clone has a handful of counts. The chain joins TRBV28 to TRBJ1-1; maybe TRBD1 (6 bases). The CDR3 runs 13 residues. Trimming took off 5 bases at V and 4 bases at J, with 11 bases between the two ends. CDR1 is MDHEN, CDR2 SYDVKM, per germline. The DNA for the CDR3 is TGTGCCAGCAGTGACAGGAGGTCCACTGAAGCTTTCTTT. This encodes CASSDRRSTEAFF.

Turning to this clone: The junction differs from germline at one of its ends, possibly a read error. CDR3 amino acids: CASSWGQGGSHEQYF. The CDR3 DNA follows: TGTGCCAGCAGTTGGGGACAGGGGGGCTCCCACGAGCAGTACTTC. The chain joins TRBV6-5 to TRBJ2-7, with 11 bases that match TRBD1. Germline V gene sequence: CDR1 MNHEY, CDR2 SVGAGI. This CDR3 comprises 15 residues.

The rearrangement uses TRBV7-2 and TRBJ1-4; D is ambiguous. This CDR3 comprises 15 residues. Per the germline V gene, CDR1 is SGHTA and CDR2 is FQGNSA. V gave up 1 base and J gave up 2 bases, with 8 bases separating them. This chain's CDR3 is CASSLGRSTNEKLFF. CDR3 coding DNA: TGTGCCAGCAGCTTAGGTCGGAGTACTAATGAAAAACTGTTTTTT.

Only a few counts were recorded for this clone. The chain links TRBV4-2 to TRBJ2-1; 8 bases are a match to TRBD1. From germline, CDR1 is LGHNA and CDR2 YNFKEQ. The CDR3 totals 17 residues. V shed 1 base, J shed 4 bases, and the junction held 9 bases outside the gene matches. This CDR3 is CASSQGRTGSLYNEQFF. The CDR3 DNA reads TGTGCCAGCAGCCAAGGTAGGACAGGGTCCTTGTACAATGAGCAGTTCTTC.